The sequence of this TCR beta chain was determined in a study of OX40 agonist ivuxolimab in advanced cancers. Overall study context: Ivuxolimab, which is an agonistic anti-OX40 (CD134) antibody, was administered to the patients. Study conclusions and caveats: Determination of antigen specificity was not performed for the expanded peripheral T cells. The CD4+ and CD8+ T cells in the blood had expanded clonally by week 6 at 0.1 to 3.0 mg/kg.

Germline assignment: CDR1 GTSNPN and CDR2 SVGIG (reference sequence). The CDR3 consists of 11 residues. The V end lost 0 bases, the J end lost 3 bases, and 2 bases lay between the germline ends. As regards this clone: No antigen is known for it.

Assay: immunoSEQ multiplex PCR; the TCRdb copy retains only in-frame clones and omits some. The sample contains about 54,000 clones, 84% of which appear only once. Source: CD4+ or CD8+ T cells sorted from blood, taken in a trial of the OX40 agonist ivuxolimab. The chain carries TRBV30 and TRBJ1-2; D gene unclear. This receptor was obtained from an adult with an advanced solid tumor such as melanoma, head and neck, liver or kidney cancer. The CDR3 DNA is TGTGCCTGGAGTGTTGACTATGGCTACACCTTC. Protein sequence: CAWSVDYGYTF.